The 27 T cell receptor beta chains presented below share a single source sample, sequenced in a study of a mutant IDH1 vaccine in newly diagnosed glioma. No antigen has been identified for these receptors. This table comes from immunoSEQ multiplex PCR, and its TCRdb copy is limited to in-frame clones, with some not included. The sample holds about 52,000 clones, over 75% seen once. As to time point: week 11, during vaccination. Each dose of the vaccine consisted of 300 ug of mutant IDH1 20-mer peptide, with topical imiquimod. This material consisted of PBMCs, taken from a glioma patient whose treatment included an IDH1 peptide vaccine. These receptor sequences come from a man between 45 and 60 years old with glioma.

This clone showed up just once. The chain combines TRBV11-1 with TRBJ2-3; tentatively, D is TRBD2 (5 bases). The CDR3 length is 15 residues. Per the germline V gene, CDR1 is SGHAT and CDR2 is FQDESV (reference sequence). V lost 4 bases and J 5 bases, leaving 16 bases between the germline ends. CDR3 sequence: CASSSILESLDTQYF. CDR3 nucleotide sequence: TGTGCCAGCAGCTCGATACTAGAGAGCCTAGATACGCAGTATTTT.

The chain recombines TRBV18 with TRBJ1-2, with D possibly matching TRBD1 (6 bases). V was clipped by 1 base and J by 3 bases, with 9 bases between them. The CDR3 has 14 residues. CDR1 and CDR2 (germline): KGHSH, LQKENI. In DNA, the CDR3 is TGTGCCAGCTCACCACGGGACACTCACTATGGCTACACCTTC. Translated: CASSPRDTHYGYTF.

The V gene is TRBV28, the J gene TRBJ1-2; D might be TRBD1 (5 bases). Trimming removed 5 bases from V and 8 bases from J, with 15 bases in between. The germline V gene encodes CDR1 MDHEN and CDR2 SYDVKM. The CDR3 covers 13 residues. The CDR3 bases are TGTGCCAGCAGTCCAGACAGAATCCGGGGCTACACCTTC. This sequence encodes CASSPDRIRGYTF.

The V and J genes are TRBV30 and TRBJ1-4; D is unresolved. This CDR3 is built from 13 residues. The V gene lost 5 bases and the J gene lost 5 bases, with 12 bases spanning the gap. The germline V gene has CDR1 GTSNPN and CDR2 SVGIG (reference sequence). The CDR3 coding sequence is TGTGCCTGGGCCGGGCCCGGAAATGAAAAACTGTTTTTT. Protein product: CAWAGPGNEKLFF.

V gene TRBV27 combines with J gene TRBJ1-5; D unresolved. This CDR3 is built from 14 residues. The V gene's germline CDR1 is MNHEY and CDR2 SMNVEV (reference sequence). V lost 6 bases and J 0 bases, leaving 9 bases between the germline ends. The CDR3 sequence is CASSLGVSNQPQHF. The DNA of the CDR3 is TGTGCCAGCAGCTTAGGAGTTAGCAATCAGCCCCAGCATTTT.

The J gene is TRBJ2-1, the V gene TRBV11-1; 12 bases map to TRBD2. V shed 5 bases, J shed 6 bases, and the junction held 11 bases outside the gene matches. This CDR3 region has 17 residues. Germline V CDR1 and CDR2: SGHAT, FQDESV (reference sequence). The CDR3 DNA reads TGTGCCAGCAGCGCGACTAGCGGGGGAAGATTAGTCAATGAGCAGTTCTTC. The encoded protein is CASSATSGGRLVNEQFF.

This clone was counted once. The rearrangement uses TRBV9 and TRBJ2-3; 8 bases agree with TRBD2. This CDR3 has 16 amino acids. The germline V gene has CDR1 SGDLS and CDR2 YYNGEE. V lost 0 bases, J lost 0 bases, and 3 bases stayed unmatched. The CDR3 spells CASSVAGGPSTDTQYF. CDR3 nucleotide sequence: TGTGCCAGCAGCGTAGCGGGAGGGCCAAGCACAGATACGCAGTATTTT.

The chain is built from TRBV30 and TRBJ1-4; 9 bases are a match to TRBD1. The CDR3 extends over 17 amino acids. Germline V CDR1 and CDR2: GTSNPN, SVGIG (reference sequence). V lost 0 bases to trimming and J lost 0 bases; unmatched junction nucleotides: 5. The CDR3 DNA reads TGTGCCTGGAGTGTACGGTGGACAGGGGCAACTAATGAAAAACTGTTTTTT. It yields the protein CAWSVRWTGATNEKLFF.

This chain uses TRBV6-6 with TRBJ2-1, with unresolved D. This CDR3 spans 16 amino acids. Trimming stripped 5 bases from V and 6 bases from J, with 20 bases between. Germline V lookup: CDR1 MNHNY, CDR2 SVGAGI (reference sequence). CDR3 DNA sequence: TGTGCCAGCAGTCTTTCGGGTGGGCCCCCGGGCAATGAGCAGTTCTTC. It codes for CASSLSGGPPGNEQFF.

The chain recombines TRBV28 with TRBJ1-2; D unclear. CDR1 and CDR2 from the germline V gene are MDHEN and SYDVKM. The germline V and J ends were trimmed by 2 bases and 0 bases, with 7 bases remaining between them. The CDR3 runs 14 residues. The CDR3 spells CASSLGPANYGYTF. The CDR3 DNA is TGTGCCAGCAGTTTAGGCCCAGCTAACTATGGCTACACCTTC.

The chain joins TRBV18 to TRBJ1-5, with a weak D call TRBD1 (5 bases). Trimming cost V 0 bases and J 3 bases, with 12 bases left between them. CDR1 KGHSH and CDR2 LQKENI come from the germline V gene. CDR3 length: 16 residues. CDR3 protein: CASSPPLRGNNQPQHF. CDR3 nucleotide sequence: TGTGCCAGCTCACCACCACTACGGGGGAACAATCAGCCCCAGCATTTT.

This clone appeared a single time. The CDR3: CASSVELLGTEAFF. The CDR3 coding sequence is TGTGCCAGCAGCGTAGAATTGCTCGGCACTGAAGCTTTCTTT. The rearrangement joins TRBV9 to TRBJ1-1; D gene unclear. The germline V gene has CDR1 SGDLS and CDR2 YYNGEE. V shed 0 bases and J shed 4 bases, with 10 bases lying between them. The CDR3 loop spans 14 amino acids.

V is TRBV7-6 and J is TRBJ1-2; the match to TRBD1 covers 7 bases. Germline values: CDR1 SGHVS, CDR2 FNYEAQ. After removal of 5 bases from V and 4 bases from J, the junction contained 10 bases not matched to a gene. This CDR3 region has 15 residues. Here the CDR3 DNA reads TGTGCCAGCAGCCCGCGACAGGGAAGCAGCTATGGCTACACCTTC. This translates into CASSPRQGSSYGYTF.

The chain uses TRBV10-1 and TRBJ2-1; D is ambiguous. The CDR3 covers 12 residues. V lost 4 bases and J lost 7, with 8 bases in between. Germline CDR1 is WNHNN and CDR2 is SYGVQD (reference sequence). Written as DNA, the CDR3 is TGCGCCAGCAGTGCCTTAGGGAATGAGCAGTTCTTC. Protein product: CASSALGNEQFF.

This sequence joins TRBV25-1 and TRBJ2-7; D is uncertain. The CDR3 extends over 14 amino acids. Per the germline V gene, CDR1 is MGHDK and CDR2 is SYGVNS. Trimming left V 8 bases short and J 4 bases short, with 18 bases between. The CDR3 DNA reads TGTGCCAGCGCCAAAAGTGGCAGGCTATACGAGCAGTACTTC. The encoded protein is CASAKSGRLYEQYF.

This chain uses TRBV2 with TRBJ1-3; no reliable D call. Trimming took 8 bases from V and 8 from J, leaving 13 bases between them. The germline gives CDR1 SNHLY, CDR2 FYNNEI. The CDR3 extends over 12 amino acids. Here the CDR3 DNA reads TGTGCCAGCCGGCAAAATCGGCACACCATATATTTT. Translated, it gives CASRQNRHTIYF.

The chain employs TRBV9 and TRBJ1-2, with TRBD1 matching over 8 bases. The CDR3 is 18 amino acids. CDR1 is SGDLS, CDR2 YYNGEE, per germline. The V and J ends lost 4 bases and 4 bases, in that order; junction bases with no gene match: 18. In nucleotides, the CDR3 is TGTGCCAGCAGCCCAACTCTGCCAGGGGGCGTCCTCTCCTATGGCTACACCTTC. Protein sequence: CASSPTLPGGVLSYGYTF. Variable domain in full (rest from reference TRBV9 and TRBJ1-2): DSGVTQTPKHLITATGQRVTLRCSPRSGDLSVYWYQQSLDQGLQFLIQYYNGEERAKGNILERFSAQQFPDLHSELNLSSLELGDSALYFCASSPTLPGGVLSYGYTFGSGTRLTVV.

The DNA of the CDR3 is TGTGCCAGTAAGTTGACAGGCCTCAATCAGCCCCAGCATTTT. Amino acids: CASKLTGLNQPQHF. The chain is built from TRBV19 and TRBJ1-5, with D perhaps matching TRBD1 (6 bases). Germline V gives CDR1 LNHDA, CDR2 SQIVND (reference sequence). The CDR3 has 14 residues. Trimming took 7 bases from V and 3 from J, leaving 13 bases between them.

The genes are TRBV7-6 and TRBJ1-1, with D uncertain. This CDR3 is built from 17 residues. Between the trimmed V and J ends, which lost 1 base and 0 bases, there was a span of 15 bases. Germline CDR1 and CDR2: SGHVS and FNYEAQ. CDR3 loop: CASSLGVAVGMNTEAFF. Here the CDR3 DNA reads TGTGCCAGCAGCTTAGGGGTTGCGGTGGGTATGAACACTGAAGCTTTCTTT.

The chain is built from TRBV18 and TRBJ2-7; D is possibly TRBD1 (6 bases). The V and J ends lost 4 bases and 6 bases respectively, with 22 bases between them. This CDR3 has 16 residues. CDR1 and CDR2 (germline): KGHSH, LQKENI. CDR3 nucleotides: TGTGCCAGCTCACGCCGGGCCCCGGCAGGGGATCCCGAGCAGTACTTC. Amino acid sequence: CASSRRAPAGDPEQYF.

This clone occurred a few times. V and J are TRBV6-5 and TRBJ1-2, with D hard to call. Trimming removed 2 bases at V and 6 bases at J, with 10 bases between. Germline-derived CDR1 and CDR2 are MNHEY and SVGAGI. The CDR3 extends over 13 amino acids. DNA of the CDR3: TGTGCCAGCAGTTACGATGGTTTGGATGGCTACACCTTC. As protein: CASSYDGLDGYTF.

CDR3 residues: CASSGVPSRSGAGGNTIYF. The DNA for the CDR3 is TGTGCCAGCAGCGGCGTCCCCTCCCGGTCGGGGGCGGGTGGAAACACCATATATTTT. The rearrangement joins TRBV9 to TRBJ1-3; D is possibly TRBD1 (6 bases). V gave up 3 bases and J gave up 3 bases, with 25 bases separating them. Germline loops: CDR1 SGDLS, CDR2 YYNGEE. The CDR3 runs to 19 residues.

This chain joins TRBV11-2 and TRBJ2-7, with a tentative D call TRBD1 (6 bases). Between the trimmed V and J ends, which lost 5 bases and 3 bases, there was a span of 14 bases. The CDR3 runs to 14 residues. In germline, CDR1 is SGHAT, CDR2 FQNNGV. In DNA form, the CDR3 reads TGTGCCAGCAGCCCACCGGGACATTTCTACGAGCAGTACTTC. Translated: CASSPPGHFYEQYF. Looking up the rest from reference TRBV11-2 and TRBJ2-7 gives the full variable domain: EAGVAQSPRYKIIEKRQSVAFWCNPISGHATLYWYQQILGQGPKLLIQFQNNGVVDDSQLPKDRFSAERLKGVDSTLKIQPAKLEDSAVYLCASSPPGHFYEQYFGPGTRLTVT.

The chain uses TRBV4-2 and TRBJ2-1, with D unresolved. Germline V gene lookup returns CDR1 LGHNA and CDR2 YNFKEQ. Trimming cost V 0 bases and J 9 bases, with 6 bases left between them. CDR3 length: 12 amino acids. CDR3 in DNA: TGTGCCAGCAGCCAAGACGAGGCTGAGCAGTTCTTC. This encodes CASSQDEAEQFF.

The V and J genes are TRBV10-1 and TRBJ1-1; D is unresolved. The CDR3 contains 16 residues. Trimming took 3 bases from V and 0 from J, leaving 14 bases between them. CDR1 is WNHNN and CDR2 is SYGVQD in the germline V gene (reference sequence). CDR3 bases: TGCGCCAGCAGTGATACCCCGAGCCGGCTGAACACTGAAGCTTTCTTT. Protein product: CASSDTPSRLNTEAFF.

V usage is TRBV5-1 and J usage is TRBJ1-1, with D hard to call. The V and J ends lost 2 bases and 0 bases respectively, with 5 bases between them. The CDR3 has 13 amino acids. Germline values: CDR1 SGHRS, CDR2 YFSETQ. The DNA for the CDR3 is TGCGCCAGCAGCTTAGATCTGAACACTGAAGCTTTCTTT. This codes for CASSLDLNTEAFF.

The rearrangement uses TRBV11-2 and TRBJ2-7; perhaps D is TRBD1 or TRBD2 (5 bases each). Germline V gene data show CDR1 as SGHAT and CDR2 as FQNNGV. The length of the CDR3 is 15 residues. V lost 5 bases, J lost 3 bases, and 17 bases lay in between. The CDR3 sequence is CASSPGRGALYEQYF. The CDR3 DNA is TGTGCCAGCAGCCCAGGTAGGGGAGCTCTCTACGAGCAGTACTTC. The entire variable domain, with the rest obtained from reference TRBV11-2 and TRBJ2-7, is as follows: EAGVAQSPRYKIIEKRQSVAFWCNPISGHATLYWYQQILGQGPKLLIQFQNNGVVDDSQLPKDRFSAERLKGVDSTLKIQPAKLEDSAVYLCASSPGRGALYEQYFGPGTRLTVT.